The entry below describes one T cell receptor beta chain. Antigen: not known. Sequencing was performed with immunoSEQ multiplex PCR; in TCRdb, only in-frame clones are kept and a portion is missing. The sample lists thousands of clones, more than 60% occurring once. The germline CDR1 and CDR2 sequences are LNHDA and SQIVND (reference sequence). The CDR3 spans 13 residues. With 6 bases removed from V and 0 bases from J, the gap between germline ends came to 8 bases. This sample stems from a study of immune cell composition in non-small cell lung cancer. General study points: No significant correlation existed between pack-years smoked and tumour clonality. Squamous lung tumours showed higher top 10 clone scores and clonality than adenocarcinomas.

The chain links TRBV19 to TRBJ1-1; possibly TRBD1 for D (5 bases). The source material was lung tumor tissue. The receptor's source is a human donor with non-small cell lung cancer. CDR3 nucleotide sequence: TGTGCCAGTAGAGGGGTAATGAACACTGAAGCTTTCTTT. Translating it yields CASRGVMNTEAFF.